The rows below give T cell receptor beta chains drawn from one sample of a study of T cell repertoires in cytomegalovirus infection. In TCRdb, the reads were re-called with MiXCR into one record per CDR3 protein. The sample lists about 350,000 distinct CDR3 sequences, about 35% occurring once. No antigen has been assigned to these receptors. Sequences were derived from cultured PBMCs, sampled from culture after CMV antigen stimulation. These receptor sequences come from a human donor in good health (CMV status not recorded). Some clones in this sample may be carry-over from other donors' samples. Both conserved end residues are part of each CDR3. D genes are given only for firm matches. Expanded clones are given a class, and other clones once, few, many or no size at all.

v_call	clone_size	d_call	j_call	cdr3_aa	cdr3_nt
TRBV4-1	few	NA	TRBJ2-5	CASSHGSIQETQYF	TGCGCCAGCAGCCATGGCAGCATCCAAGAGACCCAGTACTTC
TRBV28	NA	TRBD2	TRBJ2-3	CATRAGWLGVGTDTQYF	TGTGCCACTCGAGCGGGATGGTTGGGGGTCGGCACAGATACGCAGTATTTT
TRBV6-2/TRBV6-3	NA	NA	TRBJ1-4	CASGTSVGLFF	TGTGCCAGCGGAACATCGGTCGGGCTGTTTTTT
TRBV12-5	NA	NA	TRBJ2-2	CASGFSQGGNTGELFF	TGTGCTAGTGGTTTCAGCCAGGGGGGGAACACCGGGGAGCTGTTTTTT
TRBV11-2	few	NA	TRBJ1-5	CASSSNVHQPQHF	TGTGCCAGCAGCTCCAATGTCCATCAGCCCCAGCATTTT
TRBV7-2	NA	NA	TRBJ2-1	CASSLRLWRDGNEQFF	TGTGCCAGCAGCCTACGACTGTGGCGGGACGGTAATGAGCAGTTCTTC
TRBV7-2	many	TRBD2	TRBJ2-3	CASSSGGNPFTDTQYF	TGTGCCAGCAGCTCCGGGGGGAACCCTTTCACAGATACGCAGTATTTT
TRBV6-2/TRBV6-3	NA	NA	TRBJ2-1	CASSYEAGYNEQFF	TGTGCCAGCAGTTATGAGGCCGGTTACAATGAGCAGTTCTTC
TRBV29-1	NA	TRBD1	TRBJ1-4	CGVGQGAGEKLFF	TGCGGCGTCGGACAGGGGGCAGGTGAAAAACTGTTTTTT
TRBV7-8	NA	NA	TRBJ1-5	CASSLAIGGGHNSYSNQPQHF	TGTGCCAGCAGCTTAGCGATCGGGGGGGGACACAACAGCTATAGCAATCAGCCCCAGCATTTT
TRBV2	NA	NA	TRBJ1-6	CASWGFSSPLHF	TGTGCCAGCTGGGGGTTCAGTTCACCCCTCCACTTT
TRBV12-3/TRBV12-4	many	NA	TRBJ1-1	CASSVGRFMNTEAFF	TGTGCCAGCAGTGTGGGACGCTTCATGAACACTGAAGCTTTCTTT
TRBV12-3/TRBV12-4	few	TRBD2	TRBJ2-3	CASSSSGRDTQYF	TGTGCCAGCAGCTCTAGCGGGAGAGATACGCAGTATTTT
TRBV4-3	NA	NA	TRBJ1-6	CASSQDLMAGFRSPLHF	TGCGCCAGCAGCCAAGACTTAATGGCAGGGTTTAGGTCACCCCTCCACTTT
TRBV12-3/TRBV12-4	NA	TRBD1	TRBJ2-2	CASLPGQGLSGELFF	TGTGCCAGCTTACCGGGACAGGGTTTGTCCGGGGAGCTGTTTTTT
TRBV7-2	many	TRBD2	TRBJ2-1	CASSLDSGRHNEQFF	TGTGCCAGCAGCTTAGATAGCGGGAGACACAATGAGCAGTTCTTC
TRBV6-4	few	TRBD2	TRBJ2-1	CASSAGTSGRINEQFF	TGTGCCAGCAGCGCGGGGACTAGCGGGAGGATCAATGAGCAGTTCTTC
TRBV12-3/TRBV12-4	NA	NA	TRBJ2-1	CASSFDESSYNEQFF	TGTGCCAGCAGTTTTGACGAAAGCTCCTACAATGAGCAGTTCTTC
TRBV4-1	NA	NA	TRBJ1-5	CASSQGYSSNQPQHF	TGCGCCAGCAGCCAAGGGTACAGCAGCAATCAGCCCCAGCATTTT
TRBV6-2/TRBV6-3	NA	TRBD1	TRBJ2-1	CASRPIPPGTEVGNEQFF	TGTGCCAGCCGGCCTATTCCTCCTGGGACAGAGGTCGGCAATGAGCAGTTCTTC
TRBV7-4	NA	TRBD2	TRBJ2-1	CASSSYPAGGNEQFF	TGTGCCAGCAGCTCATACCCAGCGGGAGGCAATGAGCAGTTCTTC
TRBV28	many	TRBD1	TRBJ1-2	CATSTGEYGYTF	TGTGCCACGTCGACAGGGGAATATGGCTACACCTTC
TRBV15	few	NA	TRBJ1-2	CATSNTRAPDGYTF	TGTGCCACCAGCAACACCAGGGCCCCGGATGGCTACACCTTC
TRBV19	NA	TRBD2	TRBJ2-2	CATTGTTMGSAGELFF	TGTGCCACTACCGGGACTACCATGGGAAGTGCCGGGGAGCTGTTTTTT
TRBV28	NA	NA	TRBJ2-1	CASSLWGMGEQFF	TGTGCCAGCAGTTTATGGGGGATGGGTGAGCAGTTCTTC
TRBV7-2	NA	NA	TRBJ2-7	CASSLHGTPTYEQYF	TGTGCCAGCAGCCTACACGGGACGCCTACCTACGAGCAGTACTTC
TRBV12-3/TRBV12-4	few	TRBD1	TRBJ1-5	CASWTGQINQPQHF	TGTGCCAGTTGGACGGGACAGATCAATCAGCCCCAGCATTTT
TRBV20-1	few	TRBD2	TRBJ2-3	CSARASGSTDTQYF	TGCAGTGCTAGGGCTAGCGGTAGCACAGATACGCAGTATTTT
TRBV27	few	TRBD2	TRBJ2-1	CASSSLTDLGGREQFF	TGTGCCAGCAGTTCCTTGACAGACCTCGGGGGGAGGGAGCAGTTCTTC
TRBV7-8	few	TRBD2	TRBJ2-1	CASSPMGMGGLAGDGEQFF	TGTGCCAGCAGCCCCATGGGCATGGGAGGGCTAGCGGGAGACGGTGAGCAGTTCTTC
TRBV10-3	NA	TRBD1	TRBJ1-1	CAIKPGQGNTEAFF	TGTGCCATCAAGCCGGGACAGGGAAACACTGAAGCTTTCTTT
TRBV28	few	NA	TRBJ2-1	CASSFGRWGAYNEQFF	TGTGCCAGCAGTTTTGGTCGATGGGGTGCCTACAATGAGCAGTTCTTC
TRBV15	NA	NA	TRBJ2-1	CATSRSGRYNEQFF	TGTGCCACCAGCAGGTCCGGTAGGTACAATGAGCAGTTCTTC
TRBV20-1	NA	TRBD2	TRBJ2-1	CSARVGAGLRSYNEQFF	TGCAGTGCTAGAGTAGGAGCGGGACTCCGCTCCTACAATGAGCAGTTCTTC
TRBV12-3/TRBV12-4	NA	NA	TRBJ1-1	CASSTTGYGAFF	TGTGCCAGCAGTACAACAGGGTACGGAGCTTTCTTT
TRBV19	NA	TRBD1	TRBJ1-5	CASSGGTGHSNQPQHF	TGTGCCAGTAGCGGCGGGACAGGCCATAGCAATCAGCCCCAGCATTTT
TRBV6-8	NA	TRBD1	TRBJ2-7	CASRVLARDRGDEQYF	TGTGCCAGCAGGGTTTTAGCGCGGGACAGGGGCGACGAGCAGTACTTC
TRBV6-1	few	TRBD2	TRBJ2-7	CASSERDYSYEQYF	TGTGCCAGCAGTGAACGGGACTACTCCTACGAGCAGTACTTC
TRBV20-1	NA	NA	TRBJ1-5	CSAIRQALNQPQHF	TGCAGTGCTATCAGACAGGCGCTCAATCAGCCCCAGCATTTT
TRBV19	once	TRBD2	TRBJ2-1	CASSTSGRDSAGYNEQFF	TGTGCCAGTTCGACTAGCGGGAGGGATTCGGCTGGGTACAATGAGCAGTTCTTC
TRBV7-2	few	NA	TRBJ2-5	CASSKMGGRQETQYF	TGTGCCAGCTCCAAGATGGGGGGCCGGCAAGAGACCCAGTACTTC
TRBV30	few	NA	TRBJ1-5	CAWSVPSNQPQHF	TGTGCCTGGAGTGTTCCCTCAAATCAGCCCCAGCATTTT